This T cell receptor beta chain was retrieved from a study of patients and donors after allogeneic stem cell transplantation. Germline V lookup: CDR1 DFQATT, CDR2 SNEGSKA (reference sequence). The V end lost 3 bases, the J end lost 5 bases, and 19 bases lay between the germline ends. This CDR3 is built from 15 residues. A single record per CDR3 protein comes from TCRdb applying MiXCR to the RT-PCR reads. The table includes 70,000 to 95,000 distinct CDR3 sequences, roughly 5.1% detected once. This clonotype was found many times. V is TRBV20-1 and J is TRBJ2-5; D is undetermined. The receptor comes from a human donor who was either an allogeneic HSCT recipient or a stem cell or donor lymphocyte infusion donor (not recorded which). It is not recorded whose cells these are; they may come from a transplant donor. The sample was blood, either unsorted or a sorted T cell fraction (not recorded which). The CDR3 nucleotides read TGCAGTGCTAGTGATCCCTGGACGGTCCGGGAGACCCAGTACTTC. Its protein product is CSASDPWTVRETQYF.